These 17 T cell receptor beta chains originate from one sample sequenced in a study of post-analysis software for immune sequencing data. Study-level results: TRBV5-6, TRBV5-1 and TRBV20-1 belonged to a set of about five TRBV segments that were more frequent in patients than controls.

Libraries were made from TCR beta cDNA, and they carried unique molecular identifiers. TCRdb reprocessed the PCR reads via MiXCR and lists one record per CDR3 protein. The sample shows about 770,000 distinct CDR3 sequences, under 60% of them seen only once. For these TCRs, the target antigens are not known. Sequencing was carried out using blood. The receptor source for this set is a girl between 5 and 17 years old with multiple sclerosis.

The chain carries TRBV7-3 and TRBJ2-1; a possible D gene is TRBD2 (5 bases). V was trimmed by 8 bases and J by 6 bases, leaving 17 bases between them. Germline V lookup: CDR1 SGHTA, CDR2 FQGTGA. The CDR3 covers 14 residues. The CDR3 nucleotides read TGTGCCAGCCGCGGGCTGATTAATGTCAATGAGCAGTTCTTC. Its translation is CASRGLINVNEQFF.

There are a few counts of this clonotype. J is TRBJ2-1 and V is TRBV9; the match to TRBD2 covers 10 bases. This CDR3 spans 16 amino acids. After removal of 0 bases from V and 5 bases from J, the junction contained 5 bases not matched to a gene. Germline V gene sequence: CDR1 SGDLS, CDR2 YYNGEE. The CDR3 loop reads CASSVATSGTHNEQFF. In nucleotides, the CDR3 is TGTGCCAGCAGCGTAGCTACTAGCGGGACCCACAATGAGCAGTTCTTC. Combining the CDR3 with reference TRBV9 and TRBJ2-1 gives the whole variable domain DSGVTQTPKHLITATGQRVTLRCSPRSGDLSVYWYQQSLDQGLQFLIQYYNGEERAKGNILERFSAQQFPDLHSELNLSSLELGDSALYFCASSVATSGTHNEQFFGPGTRLTVL.

CDR3 residues: CSARDVREGPQETQYF. CDR3 in DNA: TGCAGTGCTAGGGATGTGCGGGAGGGACCCCAAGAGACCCAGTACTTC. This chain joins TRBV20-1 and TRBJ2-4, with TRBD2 matching 9 bases. Matching the DNA end better, TRBJ2-5 makes the J call doubtful. Germline V gene sequence: CDR1 DFQATT, CDR2 SNEGSKA (reference sequence). This CDR3 contains 16 residues.

The chain has TRBV29-1 and TRBJ2-5; weak D call: TRBD2 (6 bases). The J call could be wrong; TRBJ2-7 is a better fit for the DNA end. This CDR3 has 11 residues. CDR1 and CDR2 (germline): SQVTM, ANQGSEA. The CDR3 region has the DNA TGCAGCGTTGAATCCGGGGGCGAGCAGTACTTC. Its translation: CSVESGGEQYF.

This clonotype was counted many times. The chain is built from TRBV20-1 and TRBJ2-4, with D perhaps TRBD2 (5 bases). The J call is doubtful: the DNA matches TRBJ2-7 better. The CDR3 extends over 14 amino acids. CDR1 is DFQATT, CDR2 SNEGSKA, per germline (reference sequence). CDR3 bases: TGCAGTGCTAGTAGGCTAGCTTCCAGCTACGAGCAGTACTTC. This gives the protein CSASRLASSYEQYF.

This clonotype was recorded a few times. The genes are TRBV6-6 and TRBJ1-5, with TRBD1 matching 7 bases. Losses at the gene ends were 6 bases for V and 2 bases for J; bases not matched to a gene: 13. CDR1 and CDR2 (germline): MNHNY, SVGAGI (reference sequence). CDR3 size: 17 residues. The CDR3 nucleotides are TGTGCCAGCAGCTTTAAGATGCAGGGGGTTGGCAATCAGCCCCAGCATTTT. This encodes CASSFKMQGVGNQPQHF.

This clonotype has just a few counts. The rearrangement links TRBV7-9 to TRBJ2-7; D is tentatively TRBD1 or TRBD2 (6 bases each). Trimming stripped 3 bases from V and 1 base from J, with 16 bases between. This CDR3 region has 16 residues. The germline gives CDR1 SEHNR, CDR2 FQNEAQ (reference sequence). As DNA, the CDR3 is TGTGCCAGCAGCTTCTGGGGGCGGGAAGCTTCCTACGAGCAGTACTTC. It is translated as CASSFWGREASYEQYF.

This chain joins TRBV28 and TRBJ2-3, with 12 bases that match TRBD2. The J segment lost 7 bases and the V segment lost 5 bases, leaving 13 bases of the junction unmatched. The germline gives CDR1 MDHEN, CDR2 SYDVKM. The CDR3 is 17 amino acids. CDR3 nucleotides: TGTGCCAGCAGTCCCCGGACTAGCGGGATCTACAGGTATACGCAGTATTTT. Translated, it gives CASSPRTSGIYRYTQYF.

For the CDR3, the DNA is TGCAGTGCTAGACCACAGGGTTTTCAACCTAAAGCTTTCTTT. Translation: CSARPQGFQPKAFF. V gene TRBV20-1 combines with J gene TRBJ1-1; D is possibly TRBD1 (6 bases). The germline CDR1 and CDR2 sequences are DFQATT and SNEGSKA (reference sequence). The CDR3 is 14 residues long. Deletions cut 2 bases from V and 9 bases from J, with 19 bases between.

This chain joins TRBV3-1 and TRBJ2-4; 7 bases agree with TRBD2. The J call may be in error: the DNA end matches TRBJ2-5 better. This CDR3 has 16 residues. The V gene's germline CDR1 is LGHDT and CDR2 YNNKEL (reference sequence). CDR3 sequence (DNA): TGTGCCAGCAGCCAAGATATGGCTAGCGGAGGGGAGACCCAGTACTTC. Its translation: CASSQDMASGGETQYF.

The chain has TRBV20-1 and TRBJ2-5, with 10 bases that match TRBD1. Trimming took 7 bases from V and 0 from J; bases not matched to a gene: 11. Per the germline V gene, CDR1 is DFQATT and CDR2 is SNEGSKA (reference sequence). The CDR3 runs 16 residues. For the CDR3, the DNA is TGCAGTGTCTTACGCCGGGACAGGGGATACCAAGAGACCCAGTACTTC. Translation: CSVLRRDRGYQETQYF.

Comment on this clonotype: One end of the junction does not line up with germline, which may come from a read error. Written as DNA, the CDR3 is TGTGCCGGCAGACCGGCACCTGGAGGCTCCTACGAGCAGTACTTC. This gives the protein CAGRPAPGGSYEQYF. The J gene is TRBJ2-7, the V gene TRBV12-3 or TRBV12-4; perhaps TRBD2 as D (5 bases). The CDR3 consists of 15 residues.

The J gene is TRBJ2-4, the V gene TRBV20-1, with 14 bases lining up with TRBD2. The closer fit of TRBJ2-7 to the DNA end suggests the J call may be wrong. The CDR3 extends over 16 amino acids. The V gene's germline CDR1 is DFQATT and CDR2 SNEGSKA (reference sequence). As DNA, the CDR3 is TGCAGTGTGACTAGCGGGAGGGAAAGTCGGTTGGACGAGCAGTACTTC. It translates to CSVTSGRESRLDEQYF.

The chain carries TRBV12-3 or TRBV12-4 and TRBJ2-5; TRBD2 is a possible D gene (5 bases). CDR3 length: 16 amino acids. V was trimmed by 5 bases and J by 1 base, leaving 17 bases between them. The CDR3 sequence: CASSPFRELVQETQYF. CDR3 bases: TGTGCCAGCAGTCCCTTTAGGGAGCTCGTCCAAGAGACCCAGTACTTC.

This clonotype has more than one count but fewer than ten. The chain recombines TRBV2 with TRBJ2-7, with 11 bases fitting TRBD1. The germline CDR1 and CDR2 sequences are SNHLY and FYNNEI. The CDR3 totals 15 residues. The junction had 3 bases not matched to a gene; V was cut back by 3 bases and J by 2 bases. CDR3 loop: CASSDTGQGAYEQYF. In DNA form, the CDR3 reads TGTGCCAGCAGTGATACGGGACAGGGGGCCTACGAGCAGTACTTC.

This clonotype was counted only a few times. V gene TRBV7-9 combines with J gene TRBJ2-3, with D tentatively TRBD1 (6 bases). This CDR3 has 15 residues. The V and J ends lost 7 bases and 3 bases respectively, with 17 bases between them. The V gene's germline CDR1 is SEHNR and CDR2 FQNEAQ (reference sequence). In DNA form, the CDR3 reads TGTGCCAGCACCGAAAAAGGCAGGGGAACAGATACGCAGTATTTT. Encoded protein: CASTEKGRGTDTQYF.

This clonotype was found a few times. The chain employs TRBV4-1 and TRBJ2-5; maybe TRBD2 (5 bases). V was trimmed by 2 bases and J by 1 base, leaving 17 bases between them. This CDR3 spans 17 amino acids. In germline, CDR1 is MGHRA, CDR2 YSYEKL. The chain's CDR3 is CASSQLGVGPVQETQYF. The CDR3 DNA reads as TGCGCCAGCAGCCAACTCGGGGTCGGGCCGGTCCAAGAGACCCAGTACTTC.